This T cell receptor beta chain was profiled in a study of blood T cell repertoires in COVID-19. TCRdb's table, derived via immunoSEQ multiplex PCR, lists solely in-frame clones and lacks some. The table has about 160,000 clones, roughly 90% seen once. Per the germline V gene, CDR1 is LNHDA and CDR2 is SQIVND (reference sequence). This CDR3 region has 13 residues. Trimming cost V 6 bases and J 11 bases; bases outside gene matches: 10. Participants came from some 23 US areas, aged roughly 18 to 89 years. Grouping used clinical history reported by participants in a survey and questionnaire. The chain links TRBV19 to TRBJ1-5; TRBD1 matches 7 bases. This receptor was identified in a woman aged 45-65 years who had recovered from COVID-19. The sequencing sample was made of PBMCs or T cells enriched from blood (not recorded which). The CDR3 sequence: CASSETGAVAQHF. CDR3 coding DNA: TGTGCCAGTAGCGAAACAGGGGCAGTGGCCCAGCATTTT.